This T cell receptor beta chain originates from a study of CD4 T cells in relation to SARS-CoV-2 and coronaviruses. Before the COVID-19 pandemic, during about 2011-2019, CD4+ T cells were taken from unexposed donors. After ten to eleven days of culture, CD4+ T cells were isolated. This clone was picked up a small number of times. Its antigen is undetermined. Germline CDR1 reads SGHTA; CDR2 reads FQGNSA. The CDR3 has 15 residues. The V gene lost 0 bases and the J gene lost 6 bases, with 12 bases spanning the gap. Assay used: immunoSEQ multiplex PCR; TCRdb lists only in-frame clones, some missing. The repertoire holds tens of thousands of clones, with over 75% as singletons.

The sequence was obtained from a human donor in good health. This chain links TRBV7-2 with TRBJ2-1; D not resolved. Sequenced material: CD4+ T cells from PBMCs, cultured in vitro. The CDR3 spells CASSLAPGLGNEQFF. The CDR3 DNA reads TGTGCCAGCAGCTTAGCGCCGGGTCTGGGCAATGAGCAGTTCTTC. Combining the CDR3 with reference TRBV7-2 and TRBJ2-1 gives the whole variable domain GAGVSQSPSNKVTEKGKDVELRCDPISGHTALYWYRQSLGQGLEFLIYFQGNSAPDKSGLPSDRFSAERTGGSVSTLTIQRTQQEDSAVYLCASSLAPGLGNEQFFGPGTRLTVL.